This T cell receptor beta chain was profiled in a study of radiotherapy plus CTLA-4 blockade in lung cancer. Method: immunoSEQ multiplex PCR; TCRdb's copy keeps in-frame clones and lacks some. In the table there are 45,000 or so clones, roughly two thirds of which are singletons. This sample comprised peripheral blood, obtained from a patient treated with radiotherapy plus ipilimumab. This clonotype originated in a human donor with non-small cell lung cancer who had a complete response to radiotherapy plus ipilimumab.

The CDR3 nucleotides are TGTGCCATCAGTTCCAGAGCTACGGGGATTTACGAGCAGTACTTC. Protein: CAISSRATGIYEQYF. The chain combines TRBV10-3 with TRBJ2-7, with a possible D match to TRBD2 (5 bases). Trimming cost V 5 bases and J 4 bases, with 18 bases left between them. The germline V gene has CDR1 ENHRY and CDR2 SYGVKD. The CDR3 has 15 residues.